The next 12 T cell receptor beta chains were all read from a single sample in a study of control samples from healthy donors and cancer patients. The method was immunoSEQ multiplex PCR; TCRdb's version includes in-frame clones alone and lacks a portion of them. The table records fewer than 100,000 clones, roughly four fifths of them present only once. The sample was blood. The receptors derive from a man between 60 and 70 years old in good health.

The chain links TRBV30 to TRBJ2-1; 8 bases map to TRBD2. V gave up 5 bases and J gave up 6 bases; unmatched junction bases: 15. This CDR3 contains 16 residues. CDR1 and CDR2 from the germline V gene are GTSNPN and SVGIG (reference sequence). The CDR3 reads CAWERLERGPPNEQFF. DNA for the CDR3: TGTGCCTGGGAACGGCTGGAGCGGGGGCCCCCCAATGAGCAGTTCTTC.

CDR3 region: CASSRYTGATNTGELFF. CDR3 coding DNA: TGTGCCAGCAGCAGATATACAGGGGCAACGAACACCGGGGAGCTGTTTTTT. This rearrangement joins TRBV21-1 to TRBJ2-2; the listed D gene, TRBD1, was not tested against the DNA. TRBV21-1 is shown as a pseudogene. The CDR3 spans 17 residues.

J is TRBJ1-2 and V is TRBV28; no clear D gene. The germline V gene encodes CDR1 MDHEN and CDR2 SYDVKM. Trimming took 2 bases from V and 5 from J, leaving 12 bases between them. CDR3 size: 14 residues. CDR3 region: CASSLGPGLYGYTF. CDR3 nucleotides: TGTGCCAGCAGTTTAGGGCCGGGCTTGTATGGCTACACCTTC.

This clone was seen a few times. The V and J genes are TRBV24-1 and TRBJ2-7; D not certain. Germline V gives CDR1 KGHDR, CDR2 SFDVKD. Trimming removed 3 bases at V and 3 bases at J, with 14 bases between. The CDR3 has 15 amino acids. CDR3 coding DNA: TGTGCCACCAGTGATAAGTACTCCCTAAACTACGAGCAGTACTTC. It encodes CATSDKYSLNYEQYF.

The rearrangement uses TRBV24-1 and TRBJ2-1; tentative D call: TRBD1 (6 bases). Germline CDR1 is KGHDR and CDR2 is SFDVKD. The V gene lost 1 base and the J gene lost 7 bases, with 19 bases spanning the gap. The CDR3 loop spans 17 amino acids. CDR3 protein: CATSDFRGFRSANEQFF. CDR3 in DNA: TGTGCCACCAGTGATTTCAGGGGTTTTAGGTCTGCAAATGAGCAGTTCTTC.

CDR3 in amino acids: CASSLSAPTDTQYF. The CDR3 DNA is TGCGCCAGCAGCTTGTCAGCCCCCACAGATACGCAGTATTTT. This chain uses TRBV5-1 with TRBJ2-3; D not certain. Germline CDR1 SGHRS, CDR2 YFSETQ. The V and J ends lost 1 base and 2 bases respectively, with 8 bases between them. The CDR3 has 14 amino acids.

J is TRBJ2-3 and V is TRBV6-4; a weak D match, TRBD2 (6 bases). Per the germline V gene, CDR1 is MRHNA and CDR2 is SNTAGT. Trimming took off 1 base at V and 1 base at J, with 9 bases between the two ends. CDR3 length: 15 residues. The DNA for the CDR3 is TGTGCCAGCAGTGACTTCTCTAGCGGCACAGATACGCAGTATTTT. Its translation is CASSDFSSGTDTQYF.

This sequence joins TRBV12-5 and TRBJ2-2, with D possibly being TRBD1 (6 bases). Trimming stripped 8 bases from V and 9 bases from J, with 16 bases between. The CDR3 is made up of 13 amino acids. The germline V gene has CDR1 LGHNT and CDR2 FRNRAP. CDR3 DNA: TGTGCTAGTTCCCCAGGGGCCCTGCGGGAGCTGTTTTTT. This codes for CASSPGALRELFF.

V is TRBV9 and J is TRBJ2-3; possibly TRBD2 for D (6 bases). Trimming took 3 bases from V and 1 from J, leaving 12 bases between them. This CDR3 comprises 15 residues. From germline, CDR1 is SGDLS and CDR2 YYNGEE. DNA for the CDR3: TGTGCCAGCAGCGACCGGGACTCCCGCACAGATACGCAGTATTTT. It translates to CASSDRDSRTDTQYF.

The table lists this clone with a count of one. The chain joins TRBV5-1 to TRBJ1-6; D may be TRBD1 (5 bases). The V gene's germline CDR1 is SGHRS and CDR2 YFSETQ. CDR3 length: 15 residues. Trimming removed 0 bases at V and 8 bases at J, with 12 bases between. In DNA form, the CDR3 reads TGCGCCAGCAGCTTGGTCGGGGCAAGAGATTCACCCCTCCACTTT. Translated, it gives CASSLVGARDSPLHF.

The chain is built from TRBV4-1 and TRBJ2-7, with D possibly matching TRBD1 (5 bases). The CDR3 is made up of 15 amino acids. The germline gives CDR1 MGHRA, CDR2 YSYEKL. V lost 1 base and J 2 bases, leaving 12 bases between the germline ends. The CDR3 coding sequence is TGCGCCAGCAGCCAAGGCAGGGTTACTACCTACGAGCAGTACTTC. It codes for CASSQGRVTTYEQYF.

The CDR3 reads CASSLRRNTIYF. In nucleotides, the CDR3 is TGTGCCAGCAGCTTGCGTCGGAACACCATATATTTT. V usage is TRBV11-2 and J usage is TRBJ1-3, with D uncertain. The CDR3 sequence is 12 residues long. Looked up from germline, CDR1 is SGHAT and CDR2 is FQNNGV. Trimming pared 3 bases from V and 7 bases from J, leaving 7 bases between.